The following is a T cell receptor beta chain sequence with its context. No antigen is known for it. At one end the junction does not follow the germline gene, possibly because of a read error. The germline V gene encodes CDR1 MNHEY and CDR2 SVGEGT. There are 15 residues in the CDR3. The sample belongs to a study of identical twins. Healthy Caucasians, and only they, were the donors. TCRdb used MiXCR to reprocess the 5' RACE reads, holding one entry per CDR3 protein. The sample has nearly 900,000 distinct CDR3 sequences; roughly 12% are singletons. Study results and caveats: Zero-insertion analyses could be partly confounded by invariant MAIT and iNKT cells.

This same sample was also taken into another study, of yellow fever vaccine responses in identical twins.

What was sequenced was PBMCs. The V gene is TRBV6-2 or TRBV6-3, the J gene TRBJ1-1; the match to TRBD1 covers 7 bases. The receptor was isolated from a woman under 30 in good health. CDR3 coding DNA: TGTGCCAGCAGTGGTTCCGACAGGGTTAGCACTGAAGCTCTCTTT. This codes for CASSGSDRVSTEALF.